This passage covers 5 T cell receptor beta chains from one sample sequenced in a study of glioma-infiltrating T cells (TCRdb year 2016). Sequencing was performed on an Illumina MiSeq. TCR alpha and beta CDR3 regions were amplified with the iRepertoire nested amplicon-rescue multiplex PCR (arm-PCR) platform from RNA. The raw public reads went through TCRdb reprocessing: fastp at Q25, MiXCR clone calling, in-frame beta chains kept. Under each unique CDR3 protein, matching rows form one entry showing the most common genes and DNA. The sample includes about 21,000 distinct CDR3 sequences, with just under 25% observed a single time. About an eighth of the sample is taken by the ten largest. Sequencing input: glioma tissue, nonneoplastic brain tissue, or PBMCs (not recorded which). The receptors shown here come from a human donor with low-grade glioma or glioblastoma, undergoing nonglioma brain surgery, or in good health (not recorded which).

In its sample, this clonotype was seen many times. The genes are TRBV20-1 and TRBJ2-4; TRBD2 agrees at 10 bases. The V and J ends lost 4 bases and 4 bases, in that order; junction bases with no gene match: 4. The CDR3 spans 14 residues. Per germline, CDR1 DFQATT and CDR2 SNEGSKA (reference sequence). The CDR3 sequence: CSAIRTSGKNIQYF. For the CDR3, the DNA is TGCAGTGCTATTCGGACTAGCGGTAAAAACATTCAGTACTTC.

A note on this clonotype: With a much larger clone just one base away, this may be a read error. The CDR3 sequence is CSSSEVINTIYF. CDR3 DNA sequence: TGTTCCAGCAGTGAAGTTATAAACACCATATATTTT. This chain connects TRBV6-1 to TRBJ1-3; no clear D. The CDR3 totals 12 residues. In germline, CDR1 is MNHNS, CDR2 SASEGT.

This clonotype showed up many times. This chain uses TRBV15 with TRBJ2-1, with TRBD2 matching 11 bases. The V gene end was trimmed by 5 bases and the J gene end by 4 bases; junction bases not matched to a gene: 4. The CDR3 extends over 15 amino acids. Germline V gives CDR1 LNHNV, CDR2 YYDKDF (reference sequence). The chain's CDR3 is CATSGGTSGYNEQFF. The CDR3 bases are TGTGCCACCAGCGGGGGGACTAGCGGATACAATGAGCAGTTCTTC.

At least ten counts were recorded for this clonotype. The J gene is TRBJ1-2, the V gene TRBV27; possible D gene TRBD1, 5 bases. CDR1 and CDR2 (germline): MNHEY, SMNVEV (reference sequence). Trimming took off 5 bases at V and 7 bases at J, with 20 bases between the two ends. CDR3 length equals 15 residues. This chain's CDR3 is CASSTRAGGNSGYTF. In nucleotides, the CDR3 is TGTGCCAGCAGTACCCGGGCCGGGGGTAACAGTGGCTACACCTTC.

This clonotype was seen more than once but under ten times. The chain combines TRBV20-1 with TRBJ2-5; 9 bases agree with TRBD2. The CDR3 has 18 amino acids. Trimming removed 0 bases from V and 2 bases from J; junction bases left unmatched: 13. In germline, CDR1 is DFQATT, CDR2 SNEGSKA (reference sequence). CDR3 in DNA: TGCAGTGCTAGAGATAGTCAGCGAAGCGGGGGGCCTCAAGAGACCCAGTACTTC. Amino acids: CSARDSQRSGGPQETQYF.